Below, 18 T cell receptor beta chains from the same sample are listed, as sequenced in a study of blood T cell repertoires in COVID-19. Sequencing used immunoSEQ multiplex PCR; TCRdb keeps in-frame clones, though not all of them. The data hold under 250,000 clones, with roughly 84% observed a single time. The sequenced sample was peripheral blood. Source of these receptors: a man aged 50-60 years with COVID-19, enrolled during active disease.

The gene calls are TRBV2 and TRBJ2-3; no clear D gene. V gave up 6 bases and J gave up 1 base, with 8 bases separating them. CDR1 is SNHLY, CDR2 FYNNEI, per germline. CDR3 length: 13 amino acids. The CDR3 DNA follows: TGTGCCAGCAGCGTCGAGGGCACAGATACGCAGTATTTT. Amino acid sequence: CASSVEGTDTQYF.

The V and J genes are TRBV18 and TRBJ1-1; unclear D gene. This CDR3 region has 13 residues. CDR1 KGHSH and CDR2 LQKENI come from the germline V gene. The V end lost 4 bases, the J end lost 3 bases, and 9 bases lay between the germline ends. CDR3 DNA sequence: TGTGCCAGCTCACTGAGTCACGACACTGAAGCTTTCTTT. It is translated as CASSLSHDTEAFF.

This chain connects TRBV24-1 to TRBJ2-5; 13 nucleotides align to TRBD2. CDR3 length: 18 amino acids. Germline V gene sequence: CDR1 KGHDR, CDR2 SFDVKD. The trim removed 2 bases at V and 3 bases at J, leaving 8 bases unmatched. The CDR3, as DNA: TGTGCCACCAGTGATTCCGGGACTAGCGGGACCCCGAAAGAGACCCAGTACTTC. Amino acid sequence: CATSDSGTSGTPKETQYF.

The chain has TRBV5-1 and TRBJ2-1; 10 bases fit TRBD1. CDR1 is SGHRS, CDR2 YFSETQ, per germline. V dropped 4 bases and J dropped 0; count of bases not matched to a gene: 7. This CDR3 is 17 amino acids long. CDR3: CASSPGTGDSSYNEQFF. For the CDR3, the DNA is TGCGCCAGCAGCCCAGGGACAGGGGATAGCTCCTACAATGAGCAGTTCTTC.

CDR3 sequence (DNA): TGCAGCGTAGATTCCGGGACAGGGGATTACAATGAGCAGTTCTTC. Translated: CSVDSGTGDYNEQFF. The J gene is TRBJ2-1, the V gene TRBV29-1; the match to TRBD1 covers 10 bases. V lost 6 bases to trimming and J lost 4 bases; unmatched junction nucleotides: 9. This CDR3 is built from 15 residues. Germline-derived CDR1 and CDR2 are SQVTM and ANQGSEA.

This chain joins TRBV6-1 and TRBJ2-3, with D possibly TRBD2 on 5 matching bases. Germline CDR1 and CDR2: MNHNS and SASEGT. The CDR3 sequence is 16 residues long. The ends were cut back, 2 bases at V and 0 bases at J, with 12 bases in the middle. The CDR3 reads CASSEQRQVSTDTQYF. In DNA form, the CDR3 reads TGTGCCAGCAGTGAACAGCGGCAGGTTAGCACAGATACGCAGTATTTT.

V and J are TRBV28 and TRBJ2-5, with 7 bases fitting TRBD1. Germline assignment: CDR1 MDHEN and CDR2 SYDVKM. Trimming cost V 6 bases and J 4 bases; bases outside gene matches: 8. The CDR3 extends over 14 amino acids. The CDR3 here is CASSRGQVRETQYF. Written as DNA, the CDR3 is TGTGCCAGCAGCCGAGGACAGGTTCGAGAGACCCAGTACTTC.

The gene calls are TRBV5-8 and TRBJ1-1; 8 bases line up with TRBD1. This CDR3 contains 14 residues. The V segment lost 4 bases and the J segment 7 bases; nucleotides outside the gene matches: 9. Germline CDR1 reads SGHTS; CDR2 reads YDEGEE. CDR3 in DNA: TGTGCCAGCAGCCGACCTCAGGGGGCAATTGAAGCTTTCTTT. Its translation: CASSRPQGAIEAFF. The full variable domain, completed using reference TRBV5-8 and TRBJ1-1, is EAGVTQSPTHLIKTRGQQATLRCSPISGHTSVYWYQQALGLGLQFLLWYDEGEERNRGNFPPRFSGRQFPNYSSELNVNALELEDSALYLCASSRPQGAIEAFFGQGTRLTVV.

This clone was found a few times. CDR3 coding DNA: TGTGCCTCCAGGGACACCATATACCAAGAGACCCAGTACTTC. Protein: CASRDTIYQETQYF. The J gene is TRBJ2-5, the V gene TRBV6-6; possible D gene TRBD1, 6 bases. Trimming removed 11 bases from V and 0 bases from J, with 16 bases in between. The CDR3 covers 14 residues. CDR1 and CDR2 (germline): MNHNY, SVGAGI (reference sequence).

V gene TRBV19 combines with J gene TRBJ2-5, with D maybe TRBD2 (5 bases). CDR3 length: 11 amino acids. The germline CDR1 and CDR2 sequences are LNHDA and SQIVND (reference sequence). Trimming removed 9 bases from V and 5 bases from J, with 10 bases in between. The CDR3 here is CASGGVETQYF. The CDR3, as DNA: TGTGCCAGCGGAGGTGTGGAGACCCAGTACTTC.

The CDR3 protein is CSVTGGTVYEQYF. The CDR3 coding sequence is TGCAGCGTCACAGGGGGAACGGTCTACGAGCAGTACTTC. V gene TRBV29-1 combines with J gene TRBJ2-7; 8 nucleotides line up with TRBD1. The CDR3 consists of 13 residues. Germline V gene sequence: CDR1 SQVTM, CDR2 ANQGSEA. The V segment lost 6 bases and the J segment 3 bases; nucleotides outside the gene matches: 7.

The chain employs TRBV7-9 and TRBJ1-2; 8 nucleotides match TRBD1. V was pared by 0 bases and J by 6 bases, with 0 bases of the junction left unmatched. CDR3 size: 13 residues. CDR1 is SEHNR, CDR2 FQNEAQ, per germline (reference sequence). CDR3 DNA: TGTGCCAGCAGCTTAGCACAGGGGGATGGCTACACCTTC. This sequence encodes CASSLAQGDGYTF.

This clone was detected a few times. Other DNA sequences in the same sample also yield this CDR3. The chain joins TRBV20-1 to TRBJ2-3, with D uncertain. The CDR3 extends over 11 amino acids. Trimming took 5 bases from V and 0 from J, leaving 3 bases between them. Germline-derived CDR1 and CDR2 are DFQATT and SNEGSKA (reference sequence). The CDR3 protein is CSAYSTDTQYF. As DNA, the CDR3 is TGCAGTGCTTATAGCACAGATACGCAGTATTTT.

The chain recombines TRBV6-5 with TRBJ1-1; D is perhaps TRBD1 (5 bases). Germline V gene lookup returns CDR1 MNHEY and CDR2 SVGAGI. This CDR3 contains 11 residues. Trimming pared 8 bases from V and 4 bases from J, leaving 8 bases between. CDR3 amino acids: CASARGTEAFF. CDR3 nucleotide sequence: TGTGCCAGCGCAAGGGGCACTGAAGCTTTCTTT.

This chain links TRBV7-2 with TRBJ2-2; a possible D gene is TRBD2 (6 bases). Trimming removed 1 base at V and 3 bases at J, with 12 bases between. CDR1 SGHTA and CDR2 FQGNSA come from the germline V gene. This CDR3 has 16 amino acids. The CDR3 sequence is CASSLGVAVYTGELFF. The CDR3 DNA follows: TGTGCCAGCAGCTTAGGGGTAGCGGTGTACACCGGGGAGCTGTTTTTT.

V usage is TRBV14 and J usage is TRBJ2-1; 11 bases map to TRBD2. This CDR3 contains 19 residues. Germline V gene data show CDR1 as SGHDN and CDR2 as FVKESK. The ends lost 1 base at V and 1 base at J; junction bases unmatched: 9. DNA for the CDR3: TGTGCCAGCAGCCAAGCAGTAGGGCTAGCGGGGGGATCCTACAATGAGCAGTTCTTC. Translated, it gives CASSQAVGLAGGSYNEQFF.

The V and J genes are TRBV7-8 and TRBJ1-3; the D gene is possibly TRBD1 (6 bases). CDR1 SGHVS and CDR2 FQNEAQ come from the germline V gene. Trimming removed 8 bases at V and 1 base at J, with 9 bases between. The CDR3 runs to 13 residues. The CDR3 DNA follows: TGTGCCAGCGAACAGGGTTCTGGAAACACCATATATTTT. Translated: CASEQGSGNTIYF.

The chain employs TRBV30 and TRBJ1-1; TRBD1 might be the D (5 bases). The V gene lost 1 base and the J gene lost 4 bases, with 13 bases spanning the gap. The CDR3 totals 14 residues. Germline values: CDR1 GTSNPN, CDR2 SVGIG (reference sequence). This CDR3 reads CAWSGQLYSTEAFF. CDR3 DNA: TGTGCCTGGAGTGGACAGTTATATTCCACTGAAGCTTTCTTT.